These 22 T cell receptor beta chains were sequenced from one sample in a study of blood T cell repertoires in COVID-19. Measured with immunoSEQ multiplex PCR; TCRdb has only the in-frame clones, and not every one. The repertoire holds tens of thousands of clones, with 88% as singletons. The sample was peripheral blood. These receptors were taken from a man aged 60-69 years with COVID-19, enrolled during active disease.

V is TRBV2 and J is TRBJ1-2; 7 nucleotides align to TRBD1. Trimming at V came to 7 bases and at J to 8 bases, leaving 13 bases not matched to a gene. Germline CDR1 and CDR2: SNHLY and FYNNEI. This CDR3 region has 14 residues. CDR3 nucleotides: TGTGCCAGCAACCAGCTGACAGGGTATGTCGGCTACACCTTC. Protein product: CASNQLTGYVGYTF.

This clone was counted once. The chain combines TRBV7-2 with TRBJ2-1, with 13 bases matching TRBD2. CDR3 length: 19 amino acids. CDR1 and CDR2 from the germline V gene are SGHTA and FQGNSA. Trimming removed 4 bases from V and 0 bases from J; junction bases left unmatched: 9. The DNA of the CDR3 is TGTGCCAGCAGCTCCCTGGGACTAGCGGGGCTTAGCTCCTACAATGAGCAGTTCTTC. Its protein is CASSSLGLAGLSSYNEQFF.

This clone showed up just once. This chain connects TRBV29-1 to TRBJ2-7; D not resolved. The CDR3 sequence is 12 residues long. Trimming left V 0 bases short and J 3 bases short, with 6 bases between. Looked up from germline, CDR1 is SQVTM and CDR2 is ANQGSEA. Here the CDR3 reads CSVEEQNYEQYF. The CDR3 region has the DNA TGCAGCGTTGAAGAGCAGAACTACGAGCAGTACTTC.

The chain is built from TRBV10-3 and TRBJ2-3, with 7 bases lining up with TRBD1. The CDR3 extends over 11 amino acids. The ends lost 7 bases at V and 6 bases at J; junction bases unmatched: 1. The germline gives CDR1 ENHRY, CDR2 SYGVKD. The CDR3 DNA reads TGTGCCATCAAACAGGGGGATACGCAGTATTTT. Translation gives CAIKQGDTQYF.

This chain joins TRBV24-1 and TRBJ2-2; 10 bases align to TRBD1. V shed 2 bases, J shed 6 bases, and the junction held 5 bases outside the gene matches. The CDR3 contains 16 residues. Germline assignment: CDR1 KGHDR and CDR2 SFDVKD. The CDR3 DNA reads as TGTGCCACCAGTGATTCGGGACAGGGGAGTTCCGGGGAGCTGTTTTTT. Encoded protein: CATSDSGQGSSGELFF.

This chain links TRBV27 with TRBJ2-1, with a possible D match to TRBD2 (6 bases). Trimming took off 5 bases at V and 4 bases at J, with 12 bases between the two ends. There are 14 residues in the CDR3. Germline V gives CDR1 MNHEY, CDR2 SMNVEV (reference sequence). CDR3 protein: CASSRGGGYNEQFF. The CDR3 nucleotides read TGTGCCAGCAGTCGAGGAGGAGGGTACAATGAGCAGTTCTTC.

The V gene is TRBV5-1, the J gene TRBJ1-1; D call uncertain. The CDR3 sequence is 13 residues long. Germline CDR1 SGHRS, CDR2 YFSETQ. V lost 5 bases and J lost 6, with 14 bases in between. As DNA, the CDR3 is TGCGCCAGCAGGCTGCTCCAAACTCCTGAAGCTTTCTTT. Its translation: CASRLLQTPEAFF. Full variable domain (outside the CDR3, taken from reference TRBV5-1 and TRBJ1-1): KAGVTQTPRYLIKTRGQQVTLSCSPISGHRSVSWYQQTPGQGLQFLFEYFSETQRNKGNFPGRFSGRQFSNSRSEMNVSTLELGDSALYLCASRLLQTPEAFFGQGTRLTVV.

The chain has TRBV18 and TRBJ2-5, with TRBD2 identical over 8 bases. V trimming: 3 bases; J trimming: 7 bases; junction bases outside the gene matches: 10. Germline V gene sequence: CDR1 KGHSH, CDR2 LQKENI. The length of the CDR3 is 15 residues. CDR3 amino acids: CASSPGAGAGGTQYF. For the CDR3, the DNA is TGTGCCAGCTCACCTGGAGCGGGAGCTGGGGGGACCCAGTACTTC.

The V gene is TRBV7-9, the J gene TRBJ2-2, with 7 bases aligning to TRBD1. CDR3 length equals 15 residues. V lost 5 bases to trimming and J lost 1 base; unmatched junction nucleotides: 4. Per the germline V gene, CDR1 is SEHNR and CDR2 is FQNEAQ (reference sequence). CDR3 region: CASSGYRGNTGELFF. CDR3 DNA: TGTGCCAGCAGCGGGTACAGGGGGAACACCGGGGAGCTGTTTTTT.

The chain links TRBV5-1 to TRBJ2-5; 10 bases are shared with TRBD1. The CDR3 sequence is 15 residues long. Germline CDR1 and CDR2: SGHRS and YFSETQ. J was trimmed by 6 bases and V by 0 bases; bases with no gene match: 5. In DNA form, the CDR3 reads TGCGCCAGCAGCTTGGCTGGGACAGGGGTTCAGACCCAGTACTTC. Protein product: CASSLAGTGVQTQYF.

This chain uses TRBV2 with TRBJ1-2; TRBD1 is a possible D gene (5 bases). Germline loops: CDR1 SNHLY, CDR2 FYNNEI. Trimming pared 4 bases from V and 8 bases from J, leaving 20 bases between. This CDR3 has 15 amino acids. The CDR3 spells CASSAAHGGRTGYTF. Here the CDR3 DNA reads TGTGCCAGCAGTGCCGCCCACGGGGGGAGGACGGGCTACACCTTC.

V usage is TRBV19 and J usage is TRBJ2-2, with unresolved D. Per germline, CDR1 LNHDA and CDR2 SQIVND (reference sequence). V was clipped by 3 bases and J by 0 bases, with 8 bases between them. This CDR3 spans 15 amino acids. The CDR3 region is CASSITPANTGELFF. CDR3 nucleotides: TGTGCCAGTAGTATCACTCCGGCGAACACCGGGGAGCTGTTTTTT.

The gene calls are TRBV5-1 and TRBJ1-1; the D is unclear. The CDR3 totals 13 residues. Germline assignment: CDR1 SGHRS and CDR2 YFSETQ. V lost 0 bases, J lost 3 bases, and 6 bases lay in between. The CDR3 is CASSLAGYTEAFF. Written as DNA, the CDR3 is TGCGCCAGCAGCTTGGCCGGGTACACTGAAGCTTTCTTT.

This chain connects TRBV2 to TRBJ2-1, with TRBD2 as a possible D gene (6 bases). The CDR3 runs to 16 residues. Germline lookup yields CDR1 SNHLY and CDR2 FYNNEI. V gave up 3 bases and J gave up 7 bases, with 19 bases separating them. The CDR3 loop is CASSDPPGLTGNEQFF. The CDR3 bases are TGTGCCAGCAGTGACCCGCCGGGACTTACCGGGAATGAGCAGTTCTTC.

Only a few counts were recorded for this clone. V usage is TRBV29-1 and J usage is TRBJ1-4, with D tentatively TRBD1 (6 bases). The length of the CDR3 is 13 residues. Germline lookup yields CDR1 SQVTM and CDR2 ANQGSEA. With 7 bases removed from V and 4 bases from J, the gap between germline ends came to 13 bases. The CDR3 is CSGKTGVNEKLFF. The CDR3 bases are TGCAGCGGTAAGACAGGAGTTAATGAAAAACTGTTTTTT.

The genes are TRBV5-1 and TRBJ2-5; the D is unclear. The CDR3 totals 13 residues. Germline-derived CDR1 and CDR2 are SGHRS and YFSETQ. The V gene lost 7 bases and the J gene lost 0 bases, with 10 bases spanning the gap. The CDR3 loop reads CASHTEYQETQYF. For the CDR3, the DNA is TGCGCCAGCCACACGGAGTACCAAGAGACCCAGTACTTC.

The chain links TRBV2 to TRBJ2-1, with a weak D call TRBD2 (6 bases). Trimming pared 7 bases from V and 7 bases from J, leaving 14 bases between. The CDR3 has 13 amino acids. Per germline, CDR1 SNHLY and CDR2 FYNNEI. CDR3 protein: CASTDWGVNEQFF. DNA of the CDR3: TGTGCCAGCACGGACTGGGGGGTTAATGAGCAGTTCTTC. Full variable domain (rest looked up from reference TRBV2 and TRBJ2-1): EPEVTQTPSHQVTQMGQEVILRCVPISNHLYFYWYRQILGQKVEFLVSFYNNEISEKSEIFDDQFSVERPDGSNFTLKIRSTKLEDSAMYFCASTDWGVNEQFFGPGTRLTVL.

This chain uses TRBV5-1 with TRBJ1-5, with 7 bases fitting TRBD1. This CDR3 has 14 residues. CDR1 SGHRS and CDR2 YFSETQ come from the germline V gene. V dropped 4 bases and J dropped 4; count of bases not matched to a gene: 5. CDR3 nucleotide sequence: TGCGCCAGCAGCATTGGACAGGCTAATCAGCCCCAGCATTTT. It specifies CASSIGQANQPQHF.

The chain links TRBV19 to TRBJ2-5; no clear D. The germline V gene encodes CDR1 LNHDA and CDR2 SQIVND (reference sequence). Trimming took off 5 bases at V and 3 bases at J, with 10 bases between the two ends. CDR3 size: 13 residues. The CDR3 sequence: CASSSTVKETQYF. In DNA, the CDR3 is TGTGCCAGTAGTTCCACTGTCAAAGAGACCCAGTACTTC.

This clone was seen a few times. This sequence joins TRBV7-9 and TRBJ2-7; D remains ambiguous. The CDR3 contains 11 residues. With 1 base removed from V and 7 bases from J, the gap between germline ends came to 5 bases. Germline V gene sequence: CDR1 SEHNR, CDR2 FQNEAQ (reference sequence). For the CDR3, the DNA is TGTGCCAGCAGCTTAGTCGGGGAGCAGTACTTC. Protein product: CASSLVGEQYF.

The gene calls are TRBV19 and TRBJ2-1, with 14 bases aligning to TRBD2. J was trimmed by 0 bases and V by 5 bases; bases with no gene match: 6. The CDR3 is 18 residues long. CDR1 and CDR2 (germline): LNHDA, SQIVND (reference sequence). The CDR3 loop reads CASSPRTSGRPSYNEQFF. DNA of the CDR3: TGTGCCAGTAGTCCTCGGACTAGCGGGAGGCCCTCCTACAATGAGCAGTTCTTC.

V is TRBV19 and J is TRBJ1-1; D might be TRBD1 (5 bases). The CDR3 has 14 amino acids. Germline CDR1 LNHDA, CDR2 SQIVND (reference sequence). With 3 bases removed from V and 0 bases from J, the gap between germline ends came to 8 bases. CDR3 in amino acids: CASSIRGLNTEAFF. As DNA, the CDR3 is TGTGCCAGTAGTATTCGGGGGTTGAACACTGAAGCTTTCTTT.